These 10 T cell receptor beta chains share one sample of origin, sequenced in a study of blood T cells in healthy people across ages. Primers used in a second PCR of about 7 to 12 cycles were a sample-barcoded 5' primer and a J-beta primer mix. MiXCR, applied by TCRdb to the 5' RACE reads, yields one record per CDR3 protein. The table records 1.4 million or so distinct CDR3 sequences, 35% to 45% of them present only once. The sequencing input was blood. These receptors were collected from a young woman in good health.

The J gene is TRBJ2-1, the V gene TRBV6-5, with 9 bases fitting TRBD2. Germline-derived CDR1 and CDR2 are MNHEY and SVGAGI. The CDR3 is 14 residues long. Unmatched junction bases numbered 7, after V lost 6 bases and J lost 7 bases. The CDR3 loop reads CASSPRAGGNEQFF. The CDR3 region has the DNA TGTGCCAGCAGCCCTCGGGCGGGGGGGAATGAGCAGTTCTTC.

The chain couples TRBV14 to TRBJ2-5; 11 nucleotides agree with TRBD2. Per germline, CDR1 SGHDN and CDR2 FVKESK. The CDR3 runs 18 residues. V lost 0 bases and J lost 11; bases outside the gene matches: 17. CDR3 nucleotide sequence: TGTGCCAGCAGCCAAGAGATATTAGCGGGAGGGTCCTACAATGAGCAGTACTTC. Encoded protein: CASSQEILAGGSYNEQYF.

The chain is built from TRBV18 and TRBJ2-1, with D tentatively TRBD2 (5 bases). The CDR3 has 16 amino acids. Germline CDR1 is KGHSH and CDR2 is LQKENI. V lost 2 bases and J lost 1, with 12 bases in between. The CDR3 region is CASSPMSGSSYNEQFF. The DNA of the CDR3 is TGTGCCAGCTCACCAATGAGCGGCAGTTCCTACAATGAGCAGTTCTTC.

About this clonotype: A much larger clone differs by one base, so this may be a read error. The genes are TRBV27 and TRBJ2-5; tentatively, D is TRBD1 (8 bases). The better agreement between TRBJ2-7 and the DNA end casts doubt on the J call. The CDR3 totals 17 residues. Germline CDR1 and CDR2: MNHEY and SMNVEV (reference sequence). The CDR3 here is CAGSSPLGGTGTYEQYF. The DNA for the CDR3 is TGTGCCGGCAGTTCCCCGTTGGGAGGGACAGGCACCTACGAGCAGTACTTC.

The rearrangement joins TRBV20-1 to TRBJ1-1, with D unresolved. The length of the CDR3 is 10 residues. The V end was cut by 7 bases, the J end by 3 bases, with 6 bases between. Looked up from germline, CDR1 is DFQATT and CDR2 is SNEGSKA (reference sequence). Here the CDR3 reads CSGWDTEAFF. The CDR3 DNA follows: TGCAGTGGATGGGACACTGAAGCTTTCTTT.

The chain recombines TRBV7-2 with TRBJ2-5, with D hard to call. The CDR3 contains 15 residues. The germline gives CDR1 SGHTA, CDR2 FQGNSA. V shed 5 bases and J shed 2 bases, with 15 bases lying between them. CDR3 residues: CASSIQNRPQETQYF. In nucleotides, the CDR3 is TGTGCCAGCAGCATCCAAAATAGGCCTCAAGAGACCCAGTACTTC.

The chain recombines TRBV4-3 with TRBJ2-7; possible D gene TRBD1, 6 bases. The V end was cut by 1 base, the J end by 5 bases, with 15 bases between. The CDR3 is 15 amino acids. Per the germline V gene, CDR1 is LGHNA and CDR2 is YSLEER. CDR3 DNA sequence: TGCGCCAGCAGCCAAGGCGGACAGTCCGCCCACGAGCAGTACTTC. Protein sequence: CASSQGGQSAHEQYF.

CDR3 loop: CSARDPGRGVSTDTQYF. The CDR3, as DNA: TGCAGTGCTAGAGATCCTGGGCGGGGGGTTAGCACAGATACGCAGTATTTT. The V and J genes are TRBV20-1 and TRBJ2-3; 8 positions match TRBD2. Germline V gene lookup returns CDR1 DFQATT and CDR2 SNEGSKA (reference sequence). Trimming removed 0 bases from V and 0 bases from J; junction bases left unmatched: 8. This CDR3 spans 17 amino acids.

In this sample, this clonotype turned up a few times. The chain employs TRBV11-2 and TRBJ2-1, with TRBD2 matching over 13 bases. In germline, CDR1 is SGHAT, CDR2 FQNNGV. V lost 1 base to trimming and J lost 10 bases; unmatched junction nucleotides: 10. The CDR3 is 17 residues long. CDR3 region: CASSLARVGLAGYEQFF. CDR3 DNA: TGTGCCAGCAGCTTAGCGCGAGTGGGACTAGCGGGATACGAGCAGTTCTTC. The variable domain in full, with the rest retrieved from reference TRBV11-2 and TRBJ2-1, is EAGVAQSPRYKIIEKRQSVAFWCNPISGHATLYWYQQILGQGPKLLIQFQNNGVVDDSQLPKDRFSAERLKGVDSTLKIQPAKLEDSAVYLCASSLARVGLAGYEQFFGPGTRLTVL.

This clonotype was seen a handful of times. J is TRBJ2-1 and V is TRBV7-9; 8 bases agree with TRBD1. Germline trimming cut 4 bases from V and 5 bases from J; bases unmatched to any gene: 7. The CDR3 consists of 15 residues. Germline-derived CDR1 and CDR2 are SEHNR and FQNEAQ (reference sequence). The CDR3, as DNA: TGTGCCAGCAGCTCGAGGACAGGGTTAGACAATGAGCAGTTCTTC. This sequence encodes CASSSRTGLDNEQFF.